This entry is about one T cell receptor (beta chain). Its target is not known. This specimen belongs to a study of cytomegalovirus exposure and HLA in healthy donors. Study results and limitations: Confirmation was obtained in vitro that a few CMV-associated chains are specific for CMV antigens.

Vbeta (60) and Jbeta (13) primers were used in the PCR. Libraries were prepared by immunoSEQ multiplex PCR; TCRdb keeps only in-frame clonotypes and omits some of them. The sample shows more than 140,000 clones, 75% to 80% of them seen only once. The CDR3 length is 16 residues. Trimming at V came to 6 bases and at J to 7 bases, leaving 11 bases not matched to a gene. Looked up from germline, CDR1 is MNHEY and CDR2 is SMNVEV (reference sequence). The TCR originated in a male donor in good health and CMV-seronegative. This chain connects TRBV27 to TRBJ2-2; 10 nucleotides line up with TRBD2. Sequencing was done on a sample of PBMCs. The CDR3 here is CASSLQISGRHGELFF. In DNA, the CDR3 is TGTGCCAGCAGCCTACAGATTAGCGGGAGGCACGGGGAGCTGTTTTTT.